The entry below gives a single T cell receptor beta chain sequence along with its context. The entry originates in a study of blood T cell repertoires in COVID-19. As for the study in general: Acute-phase and convalescent COVID-19 samples originated in the United States, Italy and Spain. T cells, B-cell-depleted T cells, or PBMCs supplied cDNA or gDNA.

Authors' methods: Amplification with reference gene primers provided the estimates of nucleated cell counts. The method was immunoSEQ multiplex PCR; TCRdb's version includes in-frame clones alone and lacks a portion of them. V and J calls and clone size are given by that table; D and trimming were obtained from the DNA. The repertoire includes over 60,000 clones, 70% to 80% of them detected once, and around half sits in the top ten. V lost 2 bases to trimming and J lost 1 base; unmatched junction nucleotides: 7. The CDR3 extends over 16 amino acids. The germline V gene encodes CDR1 MRHNA and CDR2 SNTAGT.

The chain recombines TRBV6-4 with TRBJ1-1; 7 nucleotides align to TRBD1. Sequencing was done on a sample of peripheral blood. This sequence originates from a woman over 75 with acute or convalescent COVID-19. The CDR3 spells CASSDPSDRRNTEAFF. The CDR3 coding sequence is TGTGCCAGCAGTGACCCTTCGGACAGGAGGAACACTGAAGCTTTCTTT.